A single sample is the source of the 31 T cell receptor beta chains below, sequenced in a study of blood T cells in healthy people across ages. PCR was performed a second time for about 6 to 12 cycles using a sample-barcoded 5' primer and a J-beta primer mix. From the 5' RACE reads, TCRdb called clonotypes with MiXCR, one entry per CDR3 protein. The sample records about 680,000 distinct CDR3 sequences, around 49% being singletons. The specimen sequenced was blood. The receptors originated from a woman aged 55-70 years in good health.

This chain joins TRBV7-2 and TRBJ2-7; 11 nucleotides agree with TRBD2. The CDR3 has 19 residues. Germline trimming cut 5 bases from V and 0 bases from J; bases unmatched to any gene: 15. Germline CDR1 reads SGHTA; CDR2 reads FQGNSA. CDR3 residues: CASSARDSRLAGSSYEQYF. The CDR3 DNA reads as TGTGCCAGCAGCGCACGGGACTCCAGACTAGCGGGAAGCTCCTACGAGCAGTACTTC.

A note on this clonotype: Compared with germline, one end of the junction differs, possibly owing to a read error. This chain connects TRBV18 to TRBJ2-1, with TRBD2 matching 13 bases. CDR3 length: 15 amino acids. The germline CDR1 and CDR2 sequences are KGHSH and LQKENI. The CDR3 sequence: CVSSPTSGRAQEQFF. CDR3 bases: TGTGTCAGCTCACCAACTAGCGGGAGGGCACAGGAACAGTTCTTC.

V is TRBV4-3 and J is TRBJ2-1; 9 bases agree with TRBD2. Germline V gene data show CDR1 as LGHNA and CDR2 as YSLEER. V lost 5 bases to trimming and J lost 6 bases; unmatched junction nucleotides: 11. This CDR3 is 16 amino acids long. The chain's CDR3 is CASSTLAGGPSNEQFF. CDR3 bases: TGCGCCAGCAGCACTTTGGCGGGAGGGCCAAGCAATGAGCAGTTCTTC.

The J gene is TRBJ1-1, the V gene TRBV5-1; possible D gene TRBD1, 5 bases. The CDR3 extends over 14 amino acids. Trimming cost V 3 bases and J 0 bases, with 9 bases left between them. CDR1 is SGHRS, CDR2 YFSETQ, per germline. CDR3 residues: CASSWDGLNTEAFF. Here the CDR3 DNA reads TGCGCCAGCAGCTGGGACGGATTGAACACTGAAGCTTTCTTT. Full variable domain (outside the CDR3, taken from reference TRBV5-1 and TRBJ1-1): KAGVTQTPRYLIKTRGQQVTLSCSPISGHRSVSWYQQTPGQGLQFLFEYFSETQRNKGNFPGRFSGRQFSNSRSEMNVSTLELGDSALYLCASSWDGLNTEAFFGQGTRLTVV.

This clonotype was detected a few times. CDR3 nucleotides: TGTGCCAGCAGCTTAGTTAGGGCCCACGAGCAGTACTTC. Its translation: CASSLVRAHEQYF. The chain carries TRBV7-6 and TRBJ2-7; D uncertain. Germline lookup yields CDR1 SGHVS and CDR2 FNYEAQ. The CDR3 is made up of 13 amino acids. The V and J ends lost 1 base and 5 bases respectively, with 9 bases between them.

The chain employs TRBV28 and TRBJ1-5; D gene ambiguous. Per the germline V gene, CDR1 is MDHEN and CDR2 is SYDVKM. CDR3 length: 16 amino acids. Trimming stripped 7 bases from V and 0 bases from J, with 16 bases between. As DNA, the CDR3 is TGTGCCAGCATGAGGCAAGGTGGAGTTAGCAATCAGCCCCAGCATTTT. Its protein is CASMRQGGVSNQPQHF.

This clonotype was detected only a few times. The J gene is TRBJ2-3, the V gene TRBV20-1; 14 positions match TRBD2. The CDR3 has 16 amino acids. Germline CDR1 is DFQATT and CDR2 is SNEGSKA (reference sequence). V trimming: 3 bases; J trimming: 4 bases; junction bases outside the gene matches: 6. CDR3 nucleotides: TGCAGTGCTAGTATGGGACTAGCGGGAGCGGCAGATACGCAGTATTTT. This translates into CSASMGLAGAADTQYF.

V is TRBV28 and J is TRBJ2-5; D gene ambiguous. This CDR3 is built from 14 residues. The ends were cut back, 4 bases at V and 0 bases at J, with 9 bases in the middle. CDR1 MDHEN and CDR2 SYDVKM come from the germline V gene. The CDR3 region has the DNA TGTGCCAGCAGTTCCTTCCGGGACCAAGAGACCCAGTACTTC. It is translated as CASSSFRDQETQYF.

The chain is built from TRBV20-1 and TRBJ2-1; the D gene is possibly TRBD1 (5 bases). The CDR3 spans 12 residues. V was trimmed by 3 bases and J by 7 bases, leaving 10 bases between them. CDR1 and CDR2 from the germline V gene are DFQATT and SNEGSKA (reference sequence). The CDR3 DNA sequence: TGCAGTGCTAGGGGGCAGAAGAATGAGCAGTTCTTC. This sequence encodes CSARGQKNEQFF.

The chain has TRBV18 and TRBJ2-1; 11 nucleotides agree with TRBD2. Losses at the gene ends were 5 bases for V and 8 bases for J; bases not matched to a gene: 8. This CDR3 contains 15 residues. Germline values: CDR1 KGHSH, CDR2 LQKENI. CDR3 nucleotide sequence: TGTGCCAGCTCAAGCCCTAGCGGGAGGAGGGATGAGCAGTTCTTC. It yields the protein CASSSPSGRRDEQFF.

The rearrangement uses TRBV12-3 or TRBV12-4 and TRBJ1-5; D not resolved. Between the trimmed V and J ends, which lost 6 bases and 2 bases, there was a span of 11 bases. The CDR3 contains 14 residues. The DNA of the CDR3 is TGTGCCAGCAGCCCCGGGCCGGGCAATCAGCCCCAGCATTTT. Its protein is CASSPGPGNQPQHF.

The rearrangement links TRBV7-8 to TRBJ2-7; D unclear. Trimming left V 3 bases short and J 2 bases short, with 14 bases between. Per germline, CDR1 SGHVS and CDR2 FQNEAQ. The CDR3 consists of 15 residues. CDR3 in amino acids: CASSLTGSRAYEQYF. Here the CDR3 DNA reads TGTGCCAGCAGCTTGACCGGGTCTCGGGCCTACGAGCAGTACTTC. The full variable domain, its missing parts supplied by reference TRBV7-8 and TRBJ2-7, is GAGVSQSPRYKVAKRGQDVALRCDPISGHVSLFWYQQALGQGPEFLTYFQNEAQLDKSGLPSDRFFAERPEGSVSTLKIQRTQQEDSAVYLCASSLTGSRAYEQYFGPGTRLTVT.

This clonotype was counted between two and nine times. V and J are TRBV29-1 and TRBJ1-2; D unresolved. Trimming took off 3 bases at V and 7 bases at J, with 12 bases between the two ends. Germline CDR1 is SQVTM and CDR2 is ANQGSEA. This CDR3 region has 12 residues. CDR3: CSVDVSRLGYTF. The DNA of the CDR3 is TGCAGCGTTGATGTATCGCGACTTGGCTACACCTTC.

The chain uses TRBV18 and TRBJ2-5; 9 nucleotides match TRBD2. The CDR3 is 15 residues long. Unmatched junction bases numbered 7, after V lost 3 bases and J lost 5 bases. Germline loops: CDR1 KGHSH, CDR2 LQKENI. The CDR3 protein is CASSPSSGRIETQYF. For the CDR3, the DNA is TGTGCCAGCTCACCTAGTAGCGGGAGAATTGAGACCCAGTACTTC.

V is TRBV7-6 and J is TRBJ2-4, with TRBD2 matching over 10 bases. V shed 4 bases and J 13 bases; nucleotides not matched to a gene: 7. CDR3 length: 13 residues. CDR1 SGHVS and CDR2 FNYEAQ come from the germline V gene. CDR3 protein: CASSSGLAFPQYF. The CDR3 DNA reads TGTGCCAGCAGCTCGGGACTAGCGTTTCCGCAGTACTTC. Supplemented by reference TRBV7-6 and TRBJ2-4, the full variable domain reads GAGVSQSPRYKVTKRGQDVALRCDPISGHVSLYWYRQALGQGPEFLTYFNYEAQQDKSGLPNDRFSAERPEGSISTLTIQRTEQRDSAMYRCASSSGLAFPQYFGAGTRLSVL.

This clonotype was counted at least ten times. V and J are TRBV5-5 and TRBJ2-7; D tentatively fits TRBD1 or TRBD2 (5 bases each). Between the trimmed V and J ends, which lost 0 bases and 5 bases, there was a span of 9 bases. CDR1 and CDR2 (germline): SGHKS, YYEKEE (reference sequence). This CDR3 has 13 amino acids. The CDR3 spells CASSLVWGNEQYF. The CDR3 coding sequence is TGTGCCAGCAGCTTGGTATGGGGGAACGAGCAGTACTTC.

This chain connects TRBV9 to TRBJ2-2; D possibly corresponds to TRBD1 (6 bases). Germline CDR1 is SGDLS and CDR2 is YYNGEE. CDR3 length: 15 residues. With 2 bases removed from V and 1 base from J, the gap between germline ends came to 9 bases. The CDR3 reads CASSVGRGNTGELFF. The CDR3 nucleotides are TGTGCCAGCAGCGTTGGCAGGGGGAACACCGGGGAGCTGTTTTTT.

This clonotype was seen many times. This rearrangement joins TRBV29-1 to TRBJ2-7, with D tentatively TRBD2 (7 bases). Germline V gene lookup returns CDR1 SQVTM and CDR2 ANQGSEA. The germline V and J ends were trimmed by 4 bases and 6 bases, with 16 bases remaining between them. The CDR3 loop spans 13 amino acids. CDR3 amino acids: CSVGRIGGAEQYF. The DNA for the CDR3 is TGCAGCGTTGGTCGTATAGGGGGGGCCGAGCAGTACTTC.

CDR3 in DNA: TGTGCCAGCTCACCGGGGGACTTCAATCAGCCCCAGCATTTT. Its protein is CASSPGDFNQPQHF. The chain combines TRBV18 with TRBJ1-5; possibly TRBD1 for D (5 bases). V lost 3 bases, J lost 3 bases, and 9 bases lay in between. This CDR3 is 14 amino acids long. Germline assignment: CDR1 KGHSH and CDR2 LQKENI.

This clonotype was found a few times. The chain links TRBV2 to TRBJ2-1; D possibly corresponds to TRBD2 (6 bases). CDR1 and CDR2 from the germline V gene are SNHLY and FYNNEI. The CDR3 has 16 residues. V lost 4 bases to trimming and J lost 1 base, with 14 bases between them. CDR3 in DNA: TGTGCCAGCAGTGCGGAGGGGCTGATATCCTACAATGAGCAGTTCTTC. This gives the protein CASSAEGLISYNEQFF.

The sample holds one count of this clonotype. The J gene is TRBJ2-5, the V gene TRBV25-1, with a possible D match to TRBD2 (5 bases). The J call may be in error: the DNA end matches TRBJ2-7 better. Germline V CDR1 and CDR2: MGHDK, SYGVNS. The CDR3 has 16 residues. DNA for the CDR3: TGTGCCAGCAGTGATGCGGGCTCTAAAGGCGACTACGAGCAGTACTTC. Translating it yields CASSDAGSKGDYEQYF.

The V and J genes are TRBV4-3 and TRBJ1-1; a weak D match, TRBD1 (5 bases). In germline, CDR1 is LGHNA, CDR2 YSLEER. The CDR3 has 14 amino acids. Trimming took 2 bases from V and 6 from J, leaving 13 bases between them. The CDR3: CASSQCWRDPEAFF. DNA of the CDR3: TGCGCCAGCAGCCAATGTTGGAGGGACCCTGAAGCTTTCTTT.

V usage is TRBV20-1 and J usage is TRBJ1-1, with 8 bases matching TRBD1. V was clipped by 5 bases and J by 8 bases; unmatched bases: 10. The CDR3 is 13 amino acids. Germline assignment: CDR1 DFQATT and CDR2 SNEGSKA (reference sequence). The CDR3 region is CSAFQQGVIEAFF. CDR3 DNA sequence: TGCAGTGCTTTCCAACAGGGGGTGATCGAAGCTTTCTTT.

This chain joins TRBV2 and TRBJ1-1, with D possibly being TRBD1 (5 bases). This CDR3 contains 13 residues. The germline CDR1 and CDR2 sequences are SNHLY and FYNNEI. Trimming stripped 6 bases from V and 4 bases from J, with 12 bases between. DNA of the CDR3: TGTGCCAGCAGCGGGGGGAGTGGCACTGAAGCTTTCTTT. Amino acid sequence: CASSGGSGTEAFF.

The sample holds a few counts of this clonotype. DNA for the CDR3: TGCAGTGCTAGAGACCAAGGGACGGGGGAAAAACTGTTTTTT. This encodes CSARDQGTGEKLFF. V and J are TRBV20-1 and TRBJ1-4; TRBD1 is a possible D gene (5 bases). The ends were cut back, 0 bases at V and 8 bases at J, with 13 bases in the middle. The CDR3 loop spans 14 amino acids. Per the germline V gene, CDR1 is DFQATT and CDR2 is SNEGSKA (reference sequence).

V is TRBV20-1 and J is TRBJ1-1, with 7 bases lining up with TRBD1. J gave up 6 bases and V 2 bases, and 9 bases lay outside the gene matches. The V gene's germline CDR1 is DFQATT and CDR2 SNEGSKA (reference sequence). The length of the CDR3 is 14 residues. CDR3 amino acids: CSARHVTGIAEAFF. CDR3 nucleotide sequence: TGCAGTGCTAGACACGTGACAGGGATCGCTGAAGCTTTCTTT.

V usage is TRBV28 and J usage is TRBJ2-7; tentative D call: TRBD1 (6 bases). This CDR3 spans 15 amino acids. Trimming shortened V by 6 bases and J by 2 bases, and 17 bases separated the two germline ends. The germline V gene has CDR1 MDHEN and CDR2 SYDVKM. This CDR3 is CASSFSRGSPYEQYF. Here the CDR3 DNA reads TGTGCCAGCAGCTTCTCCAGGGGAAGCCCCTACGAGCAGTACTTC.

Concerning this clonotype: Possible read error: a much larger clone is one base away. The genes are TRBV6-5 and TRBJ2-7; TRBD2 matches at 7 bases. CDR3 length equals 15 residues. The V and J ends lost 0 bases and 2 bases, in that order; junction bases with no gene match: 4. In germline, CDR1 is MNHEY, CDR2 SVGAGI. The CDR3 spells CASSYSSGTPYEQYF. In nucleotides, the CDR3 is TGTGCCAGCAGTTACTCCAGCGGGACTCCCTACGAGCAGTACTTC.

This clonotype showed up just once. The rearrangement joins TRBV24-1 to TRBJ2-1, with TRBD2 matching over 9 bases. CDR1 is KGHDR and CDR2 is SFDVKD in the germline V gene. The CDR3 covers 16 residues. V shed 5 bases and J 0 bases; nucleotides not matched to a gene: 4. CDR3 residues: CATSAISGSSYNEQFF. The CDR3 nucleotides read TGTGCCACCAGTGCCATTAGCGGGAGCTCCTACAATGAGCAGTTCTTC.

This chain connects TRBV7-2 to TRBJ2-5; a weak D match, TRBD2 (5 bases). V was trimmed by 6 bases and J by 1 base, leaving 15 bases between them. This CDR3 contains 15 residues. Germline CDR1 SGHTA, CDR2 FQGNSA. The CDR3 DNA reads TGTGCCAGCAGATCCCAAAGCGGAGGCCAAGAGACCCAGTACTTC. Amino acid sequence: CASRSQSGGQETQYF.

The sample holds many counts of this clonotype. The rearrangement links TRBV20-1 to TRBJ2-3, with D unclear. CDR1 DFQATT and CDR2 SNEGSKA come from the germline V gene (reference sequence). Trimming took 3 bases from V and 1 from J, leaving 5 bases between them. The CDR3 spans 12 residues. The chain's CDR3 is CSARGGTDTQYF. The CDR3 DNA reads as TGCAGTGCTAGGGGTGGCACAGATACGCAGTATTTT.